The T cell receptor (beta chain) described here comes from a study of PD-1 blockade in mismatch repair-deficient tumors. Study details: Enrolled about 2012-2016, patients had progressing, pretreated mismatch repair-deficient cancers of 12 to 13 types. General study results and limits: Tumor-resident clones, often undetectable pretreatment in blood, expanded then contracted after pembrolizumab.

About this clone itself: What it recognizes is unknown.

This CDR3 region has 12 residues. V was shortened by 9 bases and J by 2 bases, with 10 bases between the two germline ends. Germline V gives CDR1 MNHNY, CDR2 SVGAGI (reference sequence). Mismatch repair deficiency was confirmed in all patients, by PCR or immunohistochemistry. TCRs were sequenced from a few patients responding to pembrolizumab. TCRdb keeps only in-frame clones here, not all; method: immunoSEQ multiplex PCR. The table includes tens of thousands of clones, over 70% detected once. Source: peripheral blood, taken 12 weeks after starting pembrolizumab. This chain uses TRBV6-6 with TRBJ2-5; D unresolved. This clonotype was sampled from an adult with mismatch repair-deficient cancer. In DNA form, the CDR3 reads TGTGCCAGTTCCCCCGGTCAAGAGACCCAGTACTTC. It is translated as CASSPGQETQYF.